This entry is about one T cell receptor beta chain. Its target is not known. Naive CD4+ cells were CD45RA-selected; the remaining cells were memory. V gave up 0 bases and J gave up 1 base, with 7 bases separating them. The germline V gene encodes CDR1 SGHTA and CDR2 FQGNSA. The CDR3 has 15 amino acids. Profiled with immunoSEQ multiplex PCR; TCRdb holds only in-frame clones, not every one. In the table there are fewer than 1.4 million clones, roughly 74% of which are singletons. These data belong to a study of shared clonotypes between healthy human individuals. Across the study: Per-donor plates numbered three CD4 naive, three CD4 memory, two CD8 naive and one CD8 memory. Study-wide points: Non-shared clonotypes were found to have lower generation probabilities than the clonotypes that were shared by all four of the sorted-subset donors. Investigators collected only blood, and repertoires in tissues likely differ.

The chain uses TRBV7-2 and TRBJ2-1; D not certain. This TCR was sampled from a man between 18 and 35 years old in good health. Some clones in this sample may be carry-over from other donors' samples. The source material was memory CD4+ T cells from PBMCs. The subset here: CD45RA-negative fraction. CDR3 residues: CASSLAVRSYNEQFF. CDR3 DNA: TGTGCCAGCAGCTTAGCAGTGAGATCCTACAATGAGCAGTTCTTC. Together with reference TRBV7-2 and TRBJ2-1, the CDR3 gives the full variable domain: GAGVSQSPSNKVTEKGKDVELRCDPISGHTALYWYRQSLGQGLEFLIYFQGNSAPDKSGLPSDRFSAERTGGSVSTLTIQRTQQEDSAVYLCASSLAVRSYNEQFFGPGTRLTVL.